This TCR beta chain was retrieved from a study of CD8 T cells in Susac syndrome. The multiple sclerosis controls were treatment-naive patients affected by stable or active relapsing-remitting disease. When the RNA was reverse transcribed, random hexamers were used with an input of roughly 0.5 to 1 ug. With immunoSEQ multiplex PCR, TCR beta CDR3 was amplified across 54 Vbeta and 13 Jbeta. MiXCR was run by TCRdb on the immunoSEQ multiplex PCR reads, yielding one entry per CDR3 protein. In the table there are about 280,000 distinct CDR3 sequences, about 85% of which are singletons. Source material: CD8+ T cells from PBMCs. The sequence came from a human donor with multiple sclerosis.

CDR3 amino acids: CSVEGTTSGDYNEQFF. The CDR3 bases are TGCAGCGTTGAGGGGACGACTAGCGGGGACTACAATGAGCAGTTCTTC. V usage is TRBV29-1 and J usage is TRBJ2-1; 11 bases align to TRBD2. This CDR3 spans 16 amino acids. CDR1 and CDR2 (germline): SQVTM, ANQGSEA. V trimming: 3 bases; J trimming: 3 bases; junction bases outside the gene matches: 7.